The T cell receptor beta chain under discussion was sequenced for a study of human T cells and chemical hapten exposure. Looking at the study overall: Minor pooled library volume differences mainly drove per-sample TCR yield variation.

The study's library attached unique molecular identifiers to single cDNA molecules. Original processing methods: Ranging from about 20,000 to 700,000, TCR counts per sample had a median value of roughly 96,000. TCRdb ran MiXCR on the reads and lists one entry per CDR3 protein. TCRdb, rather than the study authors, made the V and J calls. This sample has 120,000 or so distinct CDR3 sequences, with over 6.5% found just once. Someone pulled total RNA out of unfractionated whole blood. This sequence was found in a human donor in good health. Some clones in this sample may be carry-over from other donors' samples. The sample taken for sequencing was whole blood.

The CDR3 sequence is CSVKLAERSYNEQFF. The CDR3 DNA is TGCAGCGTTAAACTAGCGGAACGCTCCTACAATGAGCAGTTCTTC. This chain joins TRBV29-1 and TRBJ2-1, with 8 nucleotides matching TRBD2. This CDR3 is 15 amino acids long. CDR1 SQVTM and CDR2 ANQGSEA come from the germline V gene. V lost 5 bases, J lost 0 bases, and 6 bases stayed unmatched.